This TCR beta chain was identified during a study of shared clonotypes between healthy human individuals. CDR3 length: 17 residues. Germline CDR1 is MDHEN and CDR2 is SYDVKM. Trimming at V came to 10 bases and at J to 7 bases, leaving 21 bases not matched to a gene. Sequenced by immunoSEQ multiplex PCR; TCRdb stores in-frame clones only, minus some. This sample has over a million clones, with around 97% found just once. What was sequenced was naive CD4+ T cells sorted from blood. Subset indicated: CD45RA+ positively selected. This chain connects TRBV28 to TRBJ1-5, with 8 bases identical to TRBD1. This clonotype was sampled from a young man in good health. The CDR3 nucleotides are TGTGCCAACCCGCTCCCCTTAGGGACAGGCACCATACAGCCCCAGCATTTT. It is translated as CANPLPLGTGTIQPQHF.